This TCR beta chain derives from a study of cytomegalovirus exposure and HLA in healthy donors. Study outcomes and limitations: One later analysis reportedly identified an Asian-associated ancestry cluster that showed fewer N-insertions than the 666-donor mean.

This clone has just one count. Its antigen is unidentified. The PCR employed 60 Vbeta primers together with 13 Jbeta primers. Profiling relied on immunoSEQ multiplex PCR, and the TCRdb table lists in-frame clones only, not all of them. The data show 200,000 to 300,000 clones, about 80% seen once. There are 19 residues in the CDR3. CDR1 MNHNS and CDR2 SASEGT come from the germline V gene. After removal of 3 bases from V and 5 bases from J, the junction contained 16 bases not matched to a gene. Material for sequencing was PBMCs. The chain recombines TRBV6-1 with TRBJ2-3; TRBD2 agrees at 11 bases. The origin of this receptor is a woman aged 60-75 years in good health and CMV-seropositive. The CDR3 loop reads CASSDYPSGRYRKGDTQYF. The DNA of the CDR3 is TGTGCCAGCAGTGATTACCCTAGCGGGAGGTACCGTAAGGGAGATACGCAGTATTTT.